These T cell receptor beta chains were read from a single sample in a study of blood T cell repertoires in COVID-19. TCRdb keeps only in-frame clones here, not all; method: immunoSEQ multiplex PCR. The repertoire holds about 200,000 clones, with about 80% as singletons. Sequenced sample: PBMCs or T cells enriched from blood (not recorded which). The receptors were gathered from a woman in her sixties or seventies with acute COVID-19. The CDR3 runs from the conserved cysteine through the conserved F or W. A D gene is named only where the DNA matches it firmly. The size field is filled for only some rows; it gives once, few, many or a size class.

TGTGCCACTTCGGGAGGGGTTGACACTGAAGCTTTCTTT,CATSGGVDTEAFF,NA,NA,TRBJ1-1,13,TRBV24-1
TGTGCCAGCTCACCATTTACAGGGGACCAGCCCTCTGAAGCTTTCTTT,CASSPFTGDQPSEAFF,TRBD1,NA,TRBJ1-1,16,TRBV18
TGTGCCAGCAGCCAAGACTCGGGATCCTACGAGCAGTACTTC,CASSQDSGSYEQYF,NA,NA,TRBJ2-7,14,TRBV4-2
TGCGCCAGCAGTGAGTTTCGCCTAGCCAACTACAATGAGCAGTTCTTC,CASSEFRLANYNEQFF,NA,NA,TRBJ2-1,16,TRBV10-2
TGTGCCAGCAGCCACCCCGCGGGGAAAGAGACCCAGTACTTC,CASSHPAGKETQYF,NA,NA,TRBJ2-5,14,TRBV4-2
TGTGCCAGCAGCCCCCGTAGCACCATATATTTT,CASSPRSTIYF,NA,NA,TRBJ1-3,11,TRBV7-8
TGTGCCACCAGCAGAGATATGAGAGGGGAGGATGGCTACACCTTC,CATSRDMRGEDGYTF,NA,NA,TRBJ1-2,15,TRBV15
TGCGCCAGCAGTCACCCCGACAGGGATACCCTCCCCGGGGAGCTGTTTTTT,CASSHPDRDTLPGELFF,TRBD1,NA,TRBJ2-2,17,TRBV23-1
TGCGCCAGCAGCCAAGCTATAGCGGGGGCCCTTCGTTTT,CASSQAIAGALRF,TRBD2,NA,TRBJ2-3,13,TRBV4-1
TGTGCCAGCAGCCGGTCCGGGACAGGGGGCTACAATGAGCAGTTCTTC,CASSRSGTGGYNEQFF,TRBD1,NA,TRBJ2-1,16,TRBV14
TGTGCCAGCAGTTCTGGACAGTCTGAGCGCTACACCTTC,CASSSGQSERYTF,NA,NA,TRBJ1-2,13,TRBV27
TGTGCCAGTAGTGTCCCGGGACAGGGGGCACCTATCGTTGGCTACACCTTC,CASSVPGQGAPIVGYTF,TRBD1,NA,TRBJ1-2,17,TRBV19
TGCGCCAGCTCGACAGAGTTTAATGAAAAACTGTTTTTT,CASSTEFNEKLFF,NA,once,TRBJ1-4,13,TRBV5-1
TGCGCCAGCAGTGAGACAGGGGGTAGTGAAAAACTGTTTTTT,CASSETGGSEKLFF,TRBD1,NA,TRBJ1-4,14,TRBV10-2
TGTGCCAGCAGCACAACAGGGGTTCCTGGGGCCAACGTCCTGACTTTC,CASSTTGVPGANVLTF,TRBD1,NA,TRBJ2-6,16,TRBV7-9